The rows below give T cell receptor beta chains drawn from one sample of a study of blood T cell repertoires in COVID-19. Produced via immunoSEQ multiplex PCR; TCRdb's table is partial and in-frame only. The sample lists approximately 270,000 clones; approximately 90% were seen once. Sequenced input: PBMCs or T cells enriched from blood (not recorded which). The receptors here all came from a woman in her 30s with acute COVID-19. Each CDR3 is given with its conserved first and last residue. A D gene is named only where the DNA matches it firmly. Rows give clone size only sometimes, using once, few, many, or a class for an expanded clone.

j_call	clone_size	d_call	cdr3_length	v_call	cdr3_nt	cdr3_aa
TRBJ2-1	NA	NA	16	TRBV29-1	TGCAGCGCCCGATTAGACCCGGGGTATCTATACAATGAGCAGTTCTTC	CSARLDPGYLYNEQFF
TRBJ1-4	NA	NA	16	TRBV30	TGTGCCTGGAGTGTAGAGGTAGCCATTGTAGGTGAAAAACTGTTTTTT	CAWSVEVAIVGEKLFF
TRBJ2-2	NA	NA	12	TRBV29-1	TGCAGCGTTGAAGACAGGCCCGGGGAGCTGTTTTTT	CSVEDRPGELFF
TRBJ1-2	once	NA	14	TRBV6-6	TGTGCCAGCAGTTCCCTCATGGGGGGGTATGGCTACACCTTC	CASSSLMGGYGYTF
TRBJ1-1	NA	NA	13	TRBV25-1	TGTGCCAGCAAGGGGAATGGGAACACTGAAGCTTTCTTT	CASKGNGNTEAFF
TRBJ2-2	once	TRBD1	14	TRBV24-1	TGTGCCACCAGTGGCAGGGGGCTGACCGGGGAGCTGTTTTTT	CATSGRGLTGELFF
TRBJ1-3	NA	NA	14	TRBV6-5	TGTGCCAGCACCTACGAGGGCTCTGGAAACACCATATATTTT	CASTYEGSGNTIYF
TRBJ2-2	NA	TRBD1	16	TRBV7-2	TGTGCCAGCAGCTTATCGGGACAGGGAAACACCGGGGAGCTGTTTTTT	CASSLSGQGNTGELFF
TRBJ2-1	NA	TRBD2	17	TRBV19	TGTGCCAGTAGTATAGAAGTTTGGCTAGCGGGCGGGAATGAGCAGTTCTTC	CASSIEVWLAGGNEQFF
TRBJ1-1	NA	NA	18	TRBV19	TGTGCCAGTAGTATAGTAATTTTGTGGGGGGGGGTCAACACTGAAGCTTTCTTT	CASSIVILWGGVNTEAFF
TRBJ2-1	NA	TRBD2	15	TRBV23-1	TGCGCCAGCAGTCCTGGTAGCGGGAGGGAAAATGAGCAGTTCTTC	CASSPGSGRENEQFF
TRBJ2-3	NA	NA	13	TRBV5-8	TGTGCCAGCAGCTTGGTCGGGGAAGATACGCAGTATTTT	CASSLVGEDTQYF
TRBJ2-3	NA	TRBD2	18	TRBV13	TGTGCCAGCAGCTTAGGAAGACTAGCGGGAGGGAGTGTAGATACGCAGTATTTT	CASSLGRLAGGSVDTQYF
TRBJ2-3	NA	TRBD2	16	TRBV30	TGTGCCTGGAGTGTAGGGCTAGCGGGAAGGACAGATACGCAGTATTTT	CAWSVGLAGRTDTQYF
TRBJ2-7	NA	TRBD2	14	TRBV25-1	TGTGCCAGCAGTGACTGGACTAGCGGCTACGAGCAGTACTTC	CASSDWTSGYEQYF
TRBJ1-5	NA	TRBD1	14	TRBV28	TGTGCCAGCAGGATTGGGACAGCTAATCAGCCCCAGCATTTT	CASRIGTANQPQHF
TRBJ2-6	NA	NA	16	TRBV13	TGTGCCAGCAGCTTAAACACGGGTTCGGGGGCCAACGTCCTGACTTTC	CASSLNTGSGANVLTF
TRBJ2-1	NA	TRBD2	15	TRBV7-6	TGTGCCAGCAGCTCCCCTAGCGGGATCTACAATGAGCAGTTCTTC	CASSSPSGIYNEQFF
TRBJ2-3	NA	NA	18	TRBV3-1/TRBV3-2	TGTGCCAGCTCGCCCCCGCTTAGCGCCCTATTCGACACAGATACGCAGTATTTT	CASSPPLSALFDTDTQYF
TRBJ1-4	NA	NA	12	TRBV6-5	TGTGCCAGCAGGGCAGGGAATGAAAAACTGTTTTTT	CASRAGNEKLFF
TRBJ1-1	NA	NA	14	TRBV28	TGTGCCAGCAGTCCACGACAGTTCGCCGCTGAAGCTTTCTTT	CASSPRQFAAEAFF
TRBJ2-2	NA	NA	16	TRBV7-9	TGTGCCAGCAGCTCCGGCCGGGGGTTGAACACCGGGGAGCTGTTTTTT	CASSSGRGLNTGELFF
TRBJ2-5	NA	NA	15	TRBV5-1	TGCGCCAGCAGCTTCCACGGTACTTTACAAGAGACCCAGTACTTC	CASSFHGTLQETQYF
TRBJ1-5	NA	NA	15	TRBV6-5	TGTGCCAGCACCCCACAGGGATGGTCAACTCAGCCCCAGCATTTT	CASTPQGWSTQPQHF
TRBJ1-5	once	TRBD1	14	TRBV19	TGTGCCGGGAAGGGACAGGGCGTCAATCAGCCCCAGCATTTT	CAGKGQGVNQPQHF
TRBJ1-4	NA	NA	11	TRBV3-1/TRBV3-2	TGTGCCAGCAGCATCGGGGAAAAACTGTTTTTT	CASSIGEKLFF
TRBJ1-5	NA	TRBD1	16	TRBV7-3	TGTGCCAGCGGCGGGACAGGGTACCTGGACAATCAGCCCCAGCATTTT	CASGGTGYLDNQPQHF
TRBJ2-3	NA	TRBD2	16	TRBV7-9	TGTGCCAGCAGCTTACTAGCGGGAGGAGAAGGAGATACGCAGTATTTT	CASSLLAGGEGDTQYF
TRBJ2-7	NA	TRBD1	15	TRBV19	TGTGCCAGTAAATCTGTGGGACAGGGACCCTACGAGCAGTACTTC	CASKSVGQGPYEQYF
TRBJ2-1	NA	TRBD1	15	TRBV4-2	TGTGCCAGCAGCCAGGGACAGGGAACCTACAATGAGCAGTTCTTC	CASSQGQGTYNEQFF
TRBJ2-1	once	NA	17	TRBV16	TGTGCCAGCAGCCTTACTCGACCAGGGGTCTCCTACAATGAGCAGTTCTTC	CASSLTRPGVSYNEQFF
TRBJ2-7	once	TRBD2	15	TRBV9	TGTGCCAGCAGCGTAGGACTAGCGGCGAACTACGAGCAGTACTTC	CASSVGLAANYEQYF
TRBJ1-4	NA	TRBD1	14	TRBV28	TGTGCCAGCAGTTCCGGGACAGGGACCGAAAAACTGTTTTTT	CASSSGTGTEKLFF
TRBJ2-7	NA	TRBD1	15	TRBV13	TGTGCCAGCAGGTCCCGGGACAGGGGGCCCTACGAGCAGTACTTC	CASRSRDRGPYEQYF
TRBJ1-2	NA	TRBD1	15	TRBV9	TGTGCCAGCAGCGTAGTTGACAGGGGGACCCATGGCTACACCTTC	CASSVVDRGTHGYTF
TRBJ1-2	NA	TRBD1	16	TRBV18	TGTGCCAGCTCACCAACCCGGGGACAGGCTAACTATGGCTACACCTTC	CASSPTRGQANYGYTF
TRBJ1-5	NA	NA	17	TRBV19	TGTGCCAGTAGGCCCACGACAGCCACTTATAGCAATCAGCCCCAGCATTTT	CASRPTTATYSNQPQHF
TRBJ2-2	NA	TRBD2	16	TRBV6-4	TGTGCCAGCAGTTTGGGTAGCGGGAGTTTCGGCGGGGAGCTGTTTTTT	CASSLGSGSFGGELFF
TRBJ1-4	NA	NA	14	TRBV18	TGTGCCAGCTCAGCCACCCAGTCATGGGAAAAACTGTTTTTT	CASSATQSWEKLFF
TRBJ2-7	NA	TRBD1	16	TRBV6-1	TGTGCCAGCAGTGAAATGGGGACAGAGTCATCCTACGAGCAGTACTTC	CASSEMGTESSYEQYF
TRBJ2-1	NA	NA	13	TRBV18	TGTGCCAGCTCACCCATGACTTTGAATGAGCAGTTCTTC	CASSPMTLNEQFF
TRBJ1-1	NA	TRBD1	15	TRBV15	TGTGCCACCAGCAGGGGGACAGGGGATTGGACTGAAGCTTTCTTT	CATSRGTGDWTEAFF
TRBJ2-1	NA	TRBD2	18	TRBV19	TGTGCCAGTAGTGTCGGACTAGCGGGCTTCGGAGCCTACAATGAGCAGTTCTTC	CASSVGLAGFGAYNEQFF